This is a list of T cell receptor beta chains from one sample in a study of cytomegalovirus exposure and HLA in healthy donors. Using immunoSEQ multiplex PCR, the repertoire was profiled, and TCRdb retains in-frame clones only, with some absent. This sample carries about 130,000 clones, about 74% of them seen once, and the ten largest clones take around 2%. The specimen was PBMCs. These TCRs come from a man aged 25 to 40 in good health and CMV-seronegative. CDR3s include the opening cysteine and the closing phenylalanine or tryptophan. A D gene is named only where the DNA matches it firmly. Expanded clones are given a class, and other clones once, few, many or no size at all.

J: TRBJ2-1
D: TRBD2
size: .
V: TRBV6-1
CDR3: CASTGTSVNEQFF
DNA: TGTGCCAGTACCGGGACTAGCGTCAATGAGCAGTTCTTC

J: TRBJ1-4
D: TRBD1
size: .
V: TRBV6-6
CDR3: CATGQNNEKLFF
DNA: TGTGCCACGGGACAGAATAATGAAAAACTGTTTTTT

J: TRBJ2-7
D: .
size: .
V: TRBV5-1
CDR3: CASSYGEGENYEQYF
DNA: TGCGCCAGCAGCTACGGAGAGGGCGAAAACTACGAGCAGTACTTC

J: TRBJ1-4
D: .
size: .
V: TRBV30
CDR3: CAWSDRPAEKLFF
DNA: TGTGCCTGGAGTGACAGACCAGCCGAAAAACTGTTTTTT

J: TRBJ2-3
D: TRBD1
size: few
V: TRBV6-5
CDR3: CASSYSRQGGDTQYF
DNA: TGTGCCAGCAGTTACTCCCGACAGGGGGGAGATACGCAGTATTTT

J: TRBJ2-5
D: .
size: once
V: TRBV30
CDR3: CAWSSLETQYF
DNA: TGTGCCTGGAGCTCGTTGGAGACCCAGTACTTC

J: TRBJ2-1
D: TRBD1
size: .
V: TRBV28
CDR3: CASSFRQGRGPQFF
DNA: TGTGCCAGCAGTTTCAGACAGGGTCGAGGTCCGCAGTTCTTC

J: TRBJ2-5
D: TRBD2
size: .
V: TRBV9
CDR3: CASSAGLAGAYGETQYF
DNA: TGTGCCAGCAGCGCCGGACTAGCGGGAGCTTACGGAGAGACCCAGTACTTC

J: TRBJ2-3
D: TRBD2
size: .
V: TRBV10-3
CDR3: CAISESGGRGTDTQYF
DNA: TGTGCCATCAGTGAGTCCGGCGGGAGGGGCACAGATACGCAGTATTTT

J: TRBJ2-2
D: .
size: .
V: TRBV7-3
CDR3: CASSLSSNRANTGELFF
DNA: TGTGCCAGCAGCTTATCCTCTAACAGGGCGAACACCGGGGAGCTGTTTTTT

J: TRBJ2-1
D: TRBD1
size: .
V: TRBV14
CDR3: CASSQKGGTGSNYNEQFF
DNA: TGTGCCAGCAGCCAAAAAGGGGGGACAGGGTCAAACTACAATGAGCAGTTCTTC

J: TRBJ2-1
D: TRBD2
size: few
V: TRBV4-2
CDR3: CASSQDPSGSPYNEQFF
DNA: TGTGCCAGCAGCCAAGACCCAAGCGGGAGCCCCTACAATGAGCAGTTCTTC

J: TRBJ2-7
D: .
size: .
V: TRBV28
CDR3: CASAKPALGRSYEQYF
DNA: TGTGCCAGCGCCAAGCCTGCCTTGGGGAGATCCTACGAGCAGTACTTC

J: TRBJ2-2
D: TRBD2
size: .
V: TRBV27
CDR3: CASSPGLAGGSTGELFF
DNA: TGTGCCAGCAGTCCGGGACTAGCGGGAGGGAGCACCGGGGAGCTGTTTTTT

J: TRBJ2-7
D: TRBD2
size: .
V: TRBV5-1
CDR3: CASSLAGGRPPYEQYF
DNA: TGCGCCAGCAGCTTGGCCGGGGGGAGGCCACCCTACGAGCAGTACTTC

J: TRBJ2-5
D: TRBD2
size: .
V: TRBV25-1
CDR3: CASSEGPAGDVETQYF
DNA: TGTGCCAGCAGTGAAGGCCCAGCGGGAGATGTGGAGACCCAGTACTTC

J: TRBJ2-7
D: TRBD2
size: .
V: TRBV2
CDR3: CASSEWSSGGEQYF
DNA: TGTGCCAGCAGTGAATGGTCTAGCGGGGGGGAGCAGTACTTC

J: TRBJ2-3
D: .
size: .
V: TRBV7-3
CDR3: CASSLSVSDTQYF
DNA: TGTGCCAGCAGCTTAAGCGTTTCAGATACGCAGTATTTT

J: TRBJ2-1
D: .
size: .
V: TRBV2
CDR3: CASRPGSYNEQFF
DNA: TGTGCCAGCAGGCCAGGCTCCTACAATGAGCAGTTCTTC

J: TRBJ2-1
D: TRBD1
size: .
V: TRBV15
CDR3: CATSRAATGEAAEQFF
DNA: TGTGCCACCAGCAGAGCGGCGACAGGGGAAGCGGCTGAGCAGTTCTTC

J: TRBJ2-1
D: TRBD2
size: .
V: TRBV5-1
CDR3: CASRGLAGVNEQFF
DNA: TGCGCCAGCAGGGGACTAGCGGGAGTCAATGAGCAGTTCTTC

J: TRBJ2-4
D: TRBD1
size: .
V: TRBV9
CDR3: CASSVDRWLGTGENIQYF
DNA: TGTGCCAGCAGCGTAGATAGATGGTTGGGGACAGGGGAAAACATTCAGTACTTC

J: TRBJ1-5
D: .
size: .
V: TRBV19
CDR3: CASSKERNQPQHF
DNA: TGTGCCAGTAGCAAAGAGAGGAATCAGCCCCAGCATTTT

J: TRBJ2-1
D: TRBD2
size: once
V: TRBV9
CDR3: CASSLSSGRAPSYNEQFF
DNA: TGTGCCAGCAGCCTCAGCAGCGGGAGGGCCCCGTCCTACAATGAGCAGTTCTTC

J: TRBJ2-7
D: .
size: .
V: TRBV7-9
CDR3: CASSARGGTPSYEQYF
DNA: TGTGCCAGCAGCGCGAGGGGGGGGACACCATCCTACGAGCAGTACTTC

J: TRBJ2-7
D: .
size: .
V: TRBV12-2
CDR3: CASRAHPWTGSPYEQYF
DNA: TGTGCAAGTCGCGCACACCCCTGGACAGGGTCCCCCTACGAGCAGTACTTC

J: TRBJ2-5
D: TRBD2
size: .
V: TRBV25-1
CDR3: CASSGAWGAGGEGTQYF
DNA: TGTGCCAGCAGTGGAGCGTGGGGGGCGGGAGGGGAAGGGACCCAGTACTTC

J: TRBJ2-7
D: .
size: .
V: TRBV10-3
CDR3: CAISESSRSYEQYF
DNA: TGTGCCATCAGTGAGTCATCCCGCTCCTACGAGCAGTACTTC

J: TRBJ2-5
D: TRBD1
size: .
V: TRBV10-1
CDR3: CASSVGQQGRWETQYF
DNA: TGCGCCAGCAGTGTGGGTCAACAGGGGCGGTGGGAGACCCAGTACTTC

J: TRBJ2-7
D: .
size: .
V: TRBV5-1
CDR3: CASSLAGSSRSYEQYF
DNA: TGCGCCAGCAGCTTGGCCGGCTCTAGCCGCTCCTACGAGCAGTACTTC

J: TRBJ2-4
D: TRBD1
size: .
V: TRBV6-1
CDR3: CASKDRGLDIQYF
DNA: TGTGCCAGCAAAGACAGGGGGCTTGACATTCAGTACTTC

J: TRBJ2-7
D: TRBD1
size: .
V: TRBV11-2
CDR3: CASSLGSGGYEQYF
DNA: TGTGCCAGCAGCTTAGGGTCAGGGGGTTATGAGCAGTACTTC